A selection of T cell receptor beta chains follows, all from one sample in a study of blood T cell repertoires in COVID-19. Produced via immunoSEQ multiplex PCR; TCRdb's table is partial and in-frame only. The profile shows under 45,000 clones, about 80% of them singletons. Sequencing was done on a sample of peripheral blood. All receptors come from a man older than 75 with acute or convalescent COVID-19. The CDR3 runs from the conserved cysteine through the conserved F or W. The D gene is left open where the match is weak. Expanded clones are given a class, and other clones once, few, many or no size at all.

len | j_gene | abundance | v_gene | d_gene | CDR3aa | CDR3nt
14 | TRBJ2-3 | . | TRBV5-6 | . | CASSLRLSTDTQYF | TGTGCCAGCAGCTTGAGACTGAGCACAGATACGCAGTATTTT
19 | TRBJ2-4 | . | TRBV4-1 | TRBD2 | CASSQNAPPTSAVKNIQYF | TGCGCCAGCAGCCAAAATGCCCCGCCGACTAGCGCGGTCAAAAACATTCAGTACTTC
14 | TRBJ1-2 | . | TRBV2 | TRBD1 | CASSGRDRYYGYTF | TGTGCCAGCAGTGGCCGGGACAGGTACTATGGCTACACCTTC
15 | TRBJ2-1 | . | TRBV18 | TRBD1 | CASSLKGQLYNEQFF | TGTGCCAGCTCACTTAAGGGACAGCTCTACAATGAGCAGTTCTTC
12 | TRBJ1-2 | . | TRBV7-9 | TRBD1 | CASSTGGYGYTF | TGTGCCAGCAGTACAGGGGGCTATGGCTACACCTTC
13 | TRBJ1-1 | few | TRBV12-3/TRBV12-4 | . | CASSSRGNTEAFF | TGTGCCAGCAGTTCCAGGGGGAACACTGAAGCTTTCTTT
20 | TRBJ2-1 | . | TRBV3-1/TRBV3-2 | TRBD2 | CASSKGTRLAGGPLYNEQFF | TGTGCCAGCAGCAAAGGGACTAGGCTAGCGGGAGGGCCTTTGTACAATGAGCAGTTCTTC
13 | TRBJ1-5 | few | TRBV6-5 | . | CASSKRGNQPQHF | TGTGCCAGCAGTAAACGGGGCAATCAGCCCCAGCATTTT
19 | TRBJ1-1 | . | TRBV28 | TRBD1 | CASSRPGQGAGGENTEAFF | TGTGCCAGCAGTCGCCCGGGACAGGGGGCGGGGGGCGAGAACACTGAAGCTTTCTTT
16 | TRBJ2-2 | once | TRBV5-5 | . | CASIPASGTATGELFF | TGTGCCAGCATCCCGGCCTCCGGGACTGCGACCGGGGAGCTGTTTTTT
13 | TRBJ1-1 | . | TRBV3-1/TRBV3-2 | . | CASSQDGSTEAFF | TGTGCCAGCAGCCAAGATGGGAGCACTGAAGCTTTCTTT
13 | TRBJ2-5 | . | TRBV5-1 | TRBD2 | CASSHGGAETQYF | TGCGCCAGCAGCCACGGGGGGGCGGAGACCCAGTACTTC
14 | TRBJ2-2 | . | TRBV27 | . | CASSLRRNTGELFF | TGTGCCAGCAGTTTAAGGAGAAACACCGGGGAGCTGTTTTTT
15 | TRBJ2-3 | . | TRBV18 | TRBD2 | CASSPGLAGRDTQYF | TGTGCCAGCTCACCGGGACTAGCGGGAAGAGATACGCAGTATTTT
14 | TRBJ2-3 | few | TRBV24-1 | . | CATSDFRVGDTQYF | TGTGCCACCAGTGATTTTCGGGTAGGCGATACGCAGTATTTT
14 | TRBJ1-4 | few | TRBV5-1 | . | CASSRGATNEKLFF | TGCGCCAGCAGCCGAGGTGCAACTAATGAAAAACTGTTTTTT
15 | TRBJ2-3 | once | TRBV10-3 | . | CAISESASVTDTQYF | TGTGCCATCAGTGAGTCGGCTAGCGTGACAGATACGCAGTATTTT
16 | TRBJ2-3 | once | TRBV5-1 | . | CASSLGSGASTDTQYF | TGCGCCAGCAGCTTAGGGTCAGGGGCTAGCACAGATACGCAGTATTTT
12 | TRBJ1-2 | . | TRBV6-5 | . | CATLRGEHGYTF | TGTGCCACCCTTAGAGGTGAGCATGGCTACACCTTC
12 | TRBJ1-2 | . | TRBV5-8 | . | CASSLRSGGYTF | TGTGCCAGCAGCTTGAGATCGGGGGGCTACACCTTC
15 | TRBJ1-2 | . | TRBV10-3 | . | CAIRDGGSPNYGYTF | TGTGCCATCAGAGATGGGGGCAGCCCTAACTATGGCTACACCTTC
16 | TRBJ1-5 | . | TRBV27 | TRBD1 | CASSFLGQGTDQPQHF | TGTGCCAGCAGTTTTCTCGGACAGGGAACGGATCAGCCCCAGCATTTT
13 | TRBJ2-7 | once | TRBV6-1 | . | CASSEYRVYEQYF | TGTGCCAGCAGTGAGTACAGGGTCTACGAGCAGTACTTC
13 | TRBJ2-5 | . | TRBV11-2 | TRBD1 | CASSFGQEVTQYF | TGTGCCAGCAGCTTCGGACAGGAGGTCACCCAGTACTTC
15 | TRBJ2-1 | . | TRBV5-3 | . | CARSLGRDLGNEQFF | TGTGCCAGAAGCTTGGGGCGGGATTTAGGCAATGAGCAGTTCTTC
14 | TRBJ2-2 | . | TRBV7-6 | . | CASSPTRVYGELFF | TGTGCCAGCAGCCCGACGAGGGTGTACGGGGAGCTGTTTTTT
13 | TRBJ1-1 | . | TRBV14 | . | CASSLSRGTEAFF | TGTGCCAGCAGCCTGAGTAGGGGGACTGAAGCTTTCTTT
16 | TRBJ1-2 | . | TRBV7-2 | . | CASSLQQGVTNYGYTF | TGTGCCAGCAGCTTACAACAGGGTGTCACTAACTATGGCTACACCTTC
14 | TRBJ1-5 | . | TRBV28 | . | CASSKQGFDQPQHF | TGTGCCAGCAGTAAACAGGGTTTCGATCAGCCCCAGCATTTT
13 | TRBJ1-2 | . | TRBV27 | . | CASRRTDNYGYTF | TGTGCCAGCAGGAGGACAGATAACTATGGCTACACCTTC
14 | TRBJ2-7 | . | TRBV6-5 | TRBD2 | CASRPSGPSYEQYF | TGTGCCAGCAGGCCTAGCGGTCCCTCCTACGAGCAGTACTTC
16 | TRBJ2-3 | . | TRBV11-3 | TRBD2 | CASSHTSGEGTDTQYF | TGTGCCAGCAGCCACACTAGCGGGGAAGGCACAGATACGCAGTATTTT
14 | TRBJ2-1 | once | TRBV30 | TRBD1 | CAWTRTGGRNEQFF | TGTGCCTGGACAAGGACAGGGGGCAGGAATGAGCAGTTCTTC
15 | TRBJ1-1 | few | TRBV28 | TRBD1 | CASSSGQGASSEAFF | TGTGCCAGCAGTTCCGGACAGGGGGCGTCTTCTGAAGCTTTCTTT
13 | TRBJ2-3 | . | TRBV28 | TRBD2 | CASRSTSTNTQYF | TGTGCCAGCAGATCGACTAGCACCAATACGCAGTATTTT
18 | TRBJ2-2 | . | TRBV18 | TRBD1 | CASSPKPAGTENTGELFF | TGTGCCAGCTCACCCAAGCCTGCCGGGACAGAGAACACCGGGGAGCTGTTTTTT
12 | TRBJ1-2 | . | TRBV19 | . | CASSASGYGYTF | TGTGCCAGTAGTGCCTCCGGCTATGGCTACACCTTC
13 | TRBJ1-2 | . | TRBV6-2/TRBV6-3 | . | CASSFMQNYGYTF | TGTGCCAGCAGTTTTATGCAGAACTATGGCTACACCTTC
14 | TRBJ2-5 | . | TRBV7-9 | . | CASSSSRGGETQYF | TGTGCCAGCAGCAGCTCGCGGGGTGGGGAGACCCAGTACTTC
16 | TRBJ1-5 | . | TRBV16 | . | CASSQRTLYSNQPQHF | TGTGCCAGCAGCCAACGGACATTGTATAGCAATCAGCCCCAGCATTTT
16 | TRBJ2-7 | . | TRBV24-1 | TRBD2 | CATSDSEAGGPYEQYF | TGTGCCACCAGTGATTCTGAAGCGGGAGGGCCCTACGAGCAGTACTTC
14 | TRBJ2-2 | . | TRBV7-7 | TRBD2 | CASSGGINTGELFF | TGTGCTAGTTCGGGAGGGATTAACACCGGGGAGCTGTTTTTT